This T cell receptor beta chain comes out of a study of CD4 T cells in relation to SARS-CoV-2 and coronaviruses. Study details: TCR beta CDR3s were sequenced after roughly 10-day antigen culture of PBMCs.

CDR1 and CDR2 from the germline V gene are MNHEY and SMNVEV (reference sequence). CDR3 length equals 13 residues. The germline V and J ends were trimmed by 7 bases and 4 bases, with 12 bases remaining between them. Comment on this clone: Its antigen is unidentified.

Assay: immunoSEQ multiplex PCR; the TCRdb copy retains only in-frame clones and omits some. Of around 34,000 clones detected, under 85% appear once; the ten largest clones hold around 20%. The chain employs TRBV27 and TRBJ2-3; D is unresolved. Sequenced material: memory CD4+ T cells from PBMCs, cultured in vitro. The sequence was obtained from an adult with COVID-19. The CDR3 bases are TGTGCCAGCAAAAACCTACGATCAGATACGCAGTATTTT. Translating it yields CASKNLRSDTQYF.